This T cell receptor beta chain was observed in a study of cytomegalovirus exposure and HLA in healthy donors. Germline V CDR1 and CDR2: MDHEN, SYDVKM. The CDR3 has 15 residues. The J segment lost 4 bases and the V segment lost 5 bases, leaving 8 bases of the junction unmatched. 60 Vbeta and 13 Jbeta primers were used in PCR. The assay was immunoSEQ multiplex PCR, and TCRdb's table has in-frame clones only and misses some. Of 90,000 to 110,000 clones in the sample, approximately 86% are singletons; the top ten hold 5.5% to 7%. A single count supports this clone. Antigen: not known. General observations from the study: Specificity of a few CMV-associated chains for CMV antigens was verified in vitro. The study flagged some 170 TCR beta chains as cytomegalovirus-associated.

The sequence came from a man in his late teens or twenties in good health and CMV-seronegative. This chain connects TRBV28 to TRBJ1-5, with 7 bases that match TRBD1. Material: PBMCs. The CDR3: CASSRTGQMNQPQHF. CDR3 sequence (DNA): TGTGCCAGCAGTAGAACGGGACAGATGAATCAGCCCCAGCATTTT. The whole variable domain, remainder taken from reference TRBV28 and TRBJ1-5, is DVKVTQSSRYLVKRTGEKVFLECVQDMDHENMFWYRQDPGLGLRLIYFSYDVKMKEKGDIPEGYSVSREKKERFSLILESASTNQTSMYLCASSRTGQMNQPQHFGDGTRLSIL.